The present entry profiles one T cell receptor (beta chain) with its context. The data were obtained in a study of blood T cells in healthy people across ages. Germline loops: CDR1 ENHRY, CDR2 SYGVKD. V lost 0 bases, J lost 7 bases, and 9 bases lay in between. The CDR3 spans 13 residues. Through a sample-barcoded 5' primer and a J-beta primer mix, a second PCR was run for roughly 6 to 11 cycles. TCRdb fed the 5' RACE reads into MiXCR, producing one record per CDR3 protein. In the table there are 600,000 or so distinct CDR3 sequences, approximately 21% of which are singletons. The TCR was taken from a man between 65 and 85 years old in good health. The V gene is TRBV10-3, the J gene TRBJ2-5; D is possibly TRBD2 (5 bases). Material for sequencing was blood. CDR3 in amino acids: CAISESAGGTQYF. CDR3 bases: TGTGCCATCAGTGAGTCCGCGGGTGGGACCCAGTACTTC.